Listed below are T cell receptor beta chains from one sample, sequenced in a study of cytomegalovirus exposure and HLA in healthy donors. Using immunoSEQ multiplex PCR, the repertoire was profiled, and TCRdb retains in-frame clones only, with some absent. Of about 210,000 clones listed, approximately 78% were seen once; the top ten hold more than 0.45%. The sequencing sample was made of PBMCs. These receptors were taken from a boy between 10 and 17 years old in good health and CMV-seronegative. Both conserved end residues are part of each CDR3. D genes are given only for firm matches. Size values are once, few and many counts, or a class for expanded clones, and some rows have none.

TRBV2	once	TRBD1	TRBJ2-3	CASTMGQGWGNTQYF	TGTGCCAGCACCATGGGACAGGGGTGGGGGAATACGCAGTATTTT
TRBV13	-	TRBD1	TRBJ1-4	CANSLMPGQGFEKLFF	TGTGCCAACAGCCTAATGCCGGGACAGGGTTTTGAAAAACTGTTTTTT
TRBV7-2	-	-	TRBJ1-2	CASSPDPGGGYGYTF	TGTGCCAGCAGCCCCGACCCCGGAGGTGGCTATGGCTACACCTTC
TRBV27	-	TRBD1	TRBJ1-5	CASRPGQGFNQPQHF	TGTGCCAGCAGACCGGGACAGGGGTTCAATCAGCCCCAGCATTTT
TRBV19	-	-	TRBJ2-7	CASSETNYEQYF	TGTGCCAGTAGTGAAACAAACTACGAGCAGTACTTC
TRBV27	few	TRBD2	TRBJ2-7	CASSSRRLAGAHEQYF	TGTGCCAGCAGTTCTCGTCGACTAGCGGGAGCCCACGAGCAGTACTTC
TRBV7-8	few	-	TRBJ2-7	CASSKEEGLSYEQYF	TGTGCCAGCAGCAAAGAGGAGGGTCTTAGCTACGAGCAGTACTTC
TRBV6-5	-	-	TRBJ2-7	CASSYSEGYEQYF	TGTGCCAGCAGTTACTCGGAGGGCTACGAGCAGTACTTC
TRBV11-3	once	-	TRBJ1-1	CASSLVQEFEAFF	TGTGCCAGCAGCTTAGTACAGGAGTTTGAAGCTTTCTTT
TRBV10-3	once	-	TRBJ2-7	CAISESMLGDYEQYF	TGTGCCATCAGTGAGTCGATGCTCGGGGACTACGAGCAGTACTTC
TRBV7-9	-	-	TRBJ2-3	CASSRGGTGTQDTQYF	TGTGCCAGCAGTCGGGGGGGGACAGGGACGCAAGATACGCAGTATTTT